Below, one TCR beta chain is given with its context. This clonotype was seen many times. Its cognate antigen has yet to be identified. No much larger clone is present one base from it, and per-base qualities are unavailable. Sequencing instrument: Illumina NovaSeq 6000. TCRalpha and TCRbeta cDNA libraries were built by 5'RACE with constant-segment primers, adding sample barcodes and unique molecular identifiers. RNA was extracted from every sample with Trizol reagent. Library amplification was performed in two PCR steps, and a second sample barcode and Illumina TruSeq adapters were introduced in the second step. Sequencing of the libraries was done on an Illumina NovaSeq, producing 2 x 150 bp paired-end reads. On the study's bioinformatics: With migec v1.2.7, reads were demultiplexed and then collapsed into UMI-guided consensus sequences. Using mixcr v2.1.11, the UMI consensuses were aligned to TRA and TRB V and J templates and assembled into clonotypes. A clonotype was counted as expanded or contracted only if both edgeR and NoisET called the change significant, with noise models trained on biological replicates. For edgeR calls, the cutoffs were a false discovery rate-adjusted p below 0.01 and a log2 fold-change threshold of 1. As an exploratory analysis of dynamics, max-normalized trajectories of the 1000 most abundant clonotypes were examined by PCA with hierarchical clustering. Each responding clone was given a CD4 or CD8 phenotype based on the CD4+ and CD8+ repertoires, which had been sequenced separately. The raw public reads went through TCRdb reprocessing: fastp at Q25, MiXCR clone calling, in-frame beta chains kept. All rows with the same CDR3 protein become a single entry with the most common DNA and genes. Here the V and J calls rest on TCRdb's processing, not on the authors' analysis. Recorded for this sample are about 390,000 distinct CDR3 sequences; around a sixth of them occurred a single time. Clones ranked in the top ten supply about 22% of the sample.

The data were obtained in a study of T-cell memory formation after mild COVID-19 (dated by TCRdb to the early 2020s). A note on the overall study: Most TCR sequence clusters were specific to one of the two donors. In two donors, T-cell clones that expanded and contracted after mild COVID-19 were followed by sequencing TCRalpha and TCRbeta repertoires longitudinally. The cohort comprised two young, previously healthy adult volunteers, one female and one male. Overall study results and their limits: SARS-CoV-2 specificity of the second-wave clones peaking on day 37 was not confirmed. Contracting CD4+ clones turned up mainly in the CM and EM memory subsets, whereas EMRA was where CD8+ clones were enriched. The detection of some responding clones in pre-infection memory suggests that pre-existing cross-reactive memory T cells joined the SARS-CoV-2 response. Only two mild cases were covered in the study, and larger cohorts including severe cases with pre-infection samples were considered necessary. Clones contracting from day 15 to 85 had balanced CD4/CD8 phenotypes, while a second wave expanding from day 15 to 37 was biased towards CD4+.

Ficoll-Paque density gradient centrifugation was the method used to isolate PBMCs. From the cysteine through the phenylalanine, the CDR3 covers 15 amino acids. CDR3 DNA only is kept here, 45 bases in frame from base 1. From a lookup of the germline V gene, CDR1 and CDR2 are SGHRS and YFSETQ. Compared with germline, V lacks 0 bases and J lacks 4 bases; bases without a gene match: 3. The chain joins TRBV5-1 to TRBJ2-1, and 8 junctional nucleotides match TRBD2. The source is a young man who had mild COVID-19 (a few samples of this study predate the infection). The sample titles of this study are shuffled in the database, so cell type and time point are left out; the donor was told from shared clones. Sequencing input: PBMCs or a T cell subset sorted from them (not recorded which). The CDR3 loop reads CASSLEVAGYNEQFF. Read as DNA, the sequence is TGCGCCAGCAGCTTGGAAGTAGCGGGGTACAATGAGCAGTTCTTC.